These 17 T cell receptor beta chains were sequenced from one sample in a study of regulatory T cells in long-lasting Graves disease. This sample's time point: persistent/refractory GD, antithyroid drugs over 5 years with positive TRAb. Construction of the TCR library relied on RNA isolated from PBMCs. CDR3-region Arm-PCR and iRepertoire HTBI primers produced the TCR beta libraries. MiXCR was run by TCRdb on the multiplex PCR reads, yielding one entry per CDR3 protein. The sample lists 420,000 or so distinct CDR3 sequences, 23% occurring once. Sequenced material: peripheral blood mononuclear cells (PBMCs), taken when the disease was refractory, from a patient treated with antithyroid drugs. The receptors come from a female donor with Graves disease.

Ten or more counts support this clonotype. The genes are TRBV20-1 and TRBJ2-7; the D is unclear. This CDR3 is 13 amino acids long. Trimming left V 1 base short and J 4 bases short, with 11 bases between. Per germline, CDR1 DFQATT and CDR2 SNEGSKA (reference sequence). The CDR3 region has the DNA TGCAGTGCTAGAGGAATGGGGAATTACGAGCAGTACTTC. Encoded protein: CSARGMGNYEQYF.

As concerns this clonotype: With a much larger clone just one base away, this may be a read error. The conserved final phenylalanine or tryptophan is absent from the CDR3, which likely points to a read error. The J gene is TRBJ1-6, the V gene TRBV20-1; 7 nucleotides align to TRBD1. Germline CDR1 DFQATT, CDR2 SNEGSKA (reference sequence). The junction had 10 bases not matched to a gene; V was cut back by 5 bases and J by 6 bases. The CDR3 spans 15 residues. In DNA, the CDR3 is TGCAGTGCTTCAACTTCAGGGGGGGGTAATTCACCCCTCCACCTT. Encoded protein: CSASTSGGGNSPLHL.

This clonotype was observed at least ten times. The chain couples TRBV7-2 to TRBJ2-7; D may be TRBD1 (6 bases). V was cut by 2 bases and J by 0 bases, with 11 bases left in between. The CDR3 loop spans 15 amino acids. Germline CDR1 is SGHTA and CDR2 is FQGNSA. CDR3 bases: TGTGCCAGCAGCTTATTCCAGGGGAGCTCCTACGAGCAGTACTTC. Protein sequence: CASSLFQGSSYEQYF.

Here the CDR3 reads CASSKGSGELFF. The DNA of the CDR3 is TGTGCCAGTAGCAAAGGGTCCGGGGAGCTGTTTTTT. The gene calls are TRBV19 and TRBJ2-2; D unresolved. V was clipped by 6 bases and J by 6 bases, with 8 bases between them. This CDR3 region has 12 residues. Germline V lookup: CDR1 LNHDA, CDR2 SQIVND (reference sequence). The variable domain in full, with the rest retrieved from reference TRBV19 and TRBJ2-2, is DGGITQSPKYLFRKEGQNVTLSCEQNLNHDAMYWYRQDPGQGLRLIYYSQIVNDFQKGDIAEGYSVSREKKESFPLTVTSAQKNPTAFYLCASSKGSGELFFGEGSRLTVL.

A few counts support this clonotype. This chain joins TRBV30 and TRBJ1-2; D is undetermined. CDR1 and CDR2 (germline): GTSNPN, SVGIG (reference sequence). The CDR3 contains 12 residues. V dropped 1 base and J dropped 4 bases, with 7 bases sitting between them. CDR3 coding DNA: TGTGCCTGGAGTGCCGGTAGCTATGGCTACACCTTC. It codes for CAWSAGSYGYTF.

Points on this clonotype: The germline gene is not matched at one end of the junction; a read error may be the cause. J is TRBJ2-5 and V is TRBV5-1; D may correspond to TRBD1 or TRBD2 (6 bases each). Germline V gene sequence: CDR1 SGHRS, CDR2 YFSETQ. The CDR3 covers 15 residues. Here the CDR3 DNA reads TGCGCCAGCAGCCCTAGGGGGGACAACCAAAAGACCCAGTACTTC. The encoded protein is CASSPRGDNQKTQYF.

This clonotype appeared many times. The chain links TRBV11-2 to TRBJ1-5, with D tentatively TRBD1 (6 bases). Trimming removed 2 bases from V and 3 bases from J, with 11 bases in between. The CDR3 sequence is 15 residues long. Germline V gene sequence: CDR1 SGHAT, CDR2 FQNNGV. CDR3 sequence: CASSLTGHLNQPQHF. For the CDR3, the DNA is TGTGCCAGCAGCTTAACGGGACACCTCAATCAGCCCCAGCATTTT.

A word on this clonotype: At one end, the junction sequence differs from germline, possibly due to a read error. The chain carries TRBV5-1 and TRBJ1-1; TRBD1 matches 9 bases. CDR3 size: 15 residues. CDR1 and CDR2 from the germline V gene are SGHRS and YFSETQ. The CDR3 reads CASSTGQGPNTEAFF. The CDR3 DNA sequence: TGTGCCAGCAGCACGGGACAGGGTCCGAACACTGAAGCTTTCTTT.

The chain employs TRBV6-1 and TRBJ1-5, with a weak D call TRBD1 (6 bases). The V and J ends lost 4 bases and 2 bases respectively, with 18 bases between them. CDR3 length equals 17 residues. Germline V gene data show CDR1 as MNHNS and CDR2 as SASEGT. Here the CDR3 DNA reads TGTGCCAGCAGTGCCCTCACAGGGACGGTTGGCAATCAGCCCCAGCATTTT. Its protein product is CASSALTGTVGNQPQHF.

Ten or more counts support this clonotype. The rearrangement joins TRBV9 to TRBJ2-5, with 13 bases that match TRBD2. Germline values: CDR1 SGDLS, CDR2 YYNGEE. The V gene end was trimmed by 3 bases and the J gene end by 5 bases; junction bases not matched to a gene: 4. The length of the CDR3 is 15 residues. The CDR3, as DNA: TGTGCCAGCAGCGAGCGACTAGCGGGAGGTGAGACCCAGTACTTC. This codes for CASSERLAGGETQYF.

This clonotype was counted once. The V and J genes are TRBV12-5 and TRBJ2-1; D unclear. Looked up from germline, CDR1 is LGHNT and CDR2 is FRNRAP. This CDR3 comprises 13 residues. V lost 6 bases and J 10 bases, leaving 16 bases between the germline ends. CDR3: CASGSTQEGEQFF. The CDR3 nucleotides are TGTGCTAGTGGATCTACCCAAGAAGGGGAGCAGTTCTTC.

V usage is TRBV5-1 and J usage is TRBJ1-5; a possible D gene is TRBD1 (5 bases). Germline V CDR1 and CDR2: SGHRS, YFSETQ. Trimming took off 1 base at V and 0 bases at J, with 11 bases between the two ends. The CDR3 totals 16 residues. CDR3 in amino acids: CASSLLRAYSNQPQHF. In nucleotides, the CDR3 is TGCGCCAGCAGCTTGCTCAGGGCGTATAGCAATCAGCCCCAGCATTTT.

The chain links TRBV29-1 to TRBJ2-1; D may be TRBD2 (6 bases). The germline CDR1 and CDR2 sequences are SQVTM and ANQGSEA. The CDR3 runs 15 residues. The germline V and J ends were trimmed by 4 bases and 2 bases, with 15 bases remaining between them. This CDR3 is CSVVMTSPTYNEQFF. The DNA for the CDR3 is TGCAGCGTTGTCATGACTAGTCCAACCTACAATGAGCAGTTCTTC.

This clonotype was observed at least ten times. V and J are TRBV6-1 and TRBJ2-5; D not resolved. CDR3 length equals 14 residues. From germline, CDR1 is MNHNS and CDR2 SASEGT. The ends were cut back, 3 bases at V and 1 base at J, with 9 bases in the middle. CDR3 sequence reads: CASSEGSSQETQYF. Written as DNA, the CDR3 is TGTGCCAGCAGTGAGGGGTCCTCCCAAGAGACCCAGTACTTC.

Here the CDR3 reads CAISDLRDGYTF. The CDR3 nucleotides read TGTGCCATCAGCGACTTAAGGGACGGCTACACCTTC. This chain links TRBV10-3 with TRBJ1-2, with a possible D match to TRBD1 (5 bases). Germline V gene sequence: CDR1 ENHRY, CDR2 SYGVKD. V dropped 6 bases and J dropped 8 bases, with 13 bases sitting between them. The CDR3 runs to 12 residues.

In the case of this clonotype: A much bigger clone sits one base away, suggesting this may be a read error. The chain uses TRBV7-8 and TRBJ1-4; D gene unclear. V dropped 6 bases and J dropped 10 bases, with 18 bases sitting between them. CDR1 and CDR2 from the germline V gene are SGHVS and FQNEAQ. CDR3 length: 14 amino acids. The CDR3 bases are TGTGCCAGCAGTGCGGTTTTTGGCTATGGAAAACTGTTTTTT. The encoded protein is CASSAVFGYGKLFF.

The chain joins TRBV19 to TRBJ2-2; 15 nucleotides line up with TRBD2. V lost 5 bases and J lost 1; bases outside the gene matches: 8. Germline V gene data show CDR1 as LNHDA and CDR2 as SQIVND (reference sequence). The CDR3 contains 19 residues. The chain's CDR3 is CASSPRTSGRAWNTGELFF. DNA of the CDR3: TGTGCCAGTAGTCCCCGGACTAGCGGGAGGGCCTGGAACACCGGGGAGCTGTTTTTT. Full variable domain (rest looked up from reference TRBV19 and TRBJ2-2): DGGITQSPKYLFRKEGQNVTLSCEQNLNHDAMYWYRQDPGQGLRLIYYSQIVNDFQKGDIAEGYSVSREKKESFPLTVTSAQKNPTAFYLCASSPRTSGRAWNTGELFFGEGSRLTVL.